This TCR beta chain was observed in a study of cytomegalovirus exposure and HLA in healthy donors. Study outcomes and limitations: Indistinguishability led to the exclusion of some V segments, TRBV6-2 and TRBV6-3 included. Presence/absence analysis assumed near-uniform sequencing depth across donors.

Turning to this clone: What it binds is unknown.

The CDR3 is 13 residues long. The ends lost 5 bases at V and 12 bases at J; junction bases unmatched: 11. Germline CDR1 SQVTM, CDR2 ANQGSEA. The study ran its PCR with 60 Vbeta and 13 Jbeta primers. Libraries were prepared by immunoSEQ multiplex PCR; TCRdb keeps only in-frame clonotypes and omits some of them. The repertoire includes approximately 110,000 clones, approximately 82% of them detected once, and 22% sits in the top ten. The receptor's source is a man aged 25-45 years in good health and CMV-seropositive. Sample: PBMCs. This chain joins TRBV29-1 and TRBJ2-1, with 9 bases matching TRBD1. CDR3 region: CSVTGTGLDGQFF. The CDR3 region has the DNA TGCAGCGTTACGGGGACAGGGCTGGATGGGCAGTTCTTC.